This TCR beta chain is drawn from a study of control samples from healthy donors and cancer patients (dated by TCRdb to 2020 to 2021). With regard to this clone: Its antigen remains undetermined. There are no base qualities to consult, and no much larger clone falls within one base.

The CDR3, from cysteine to phenylalanine, totals 15 residues. Only the CDR3 region is kept as DNA, spanning 45 bases read in frame from base 1. V is cut by 3 bases and J by 7 bases, and the space between the germline ends is 19 bases. Per the germline V gene, SGHDT is the CDR1 and YYEEEE is the CDR2. The library relied on the immunoSEQ multiplex PCR assay. TCRdb re-hosts the immuneACCESS table, in-frame sequences only. Its copies lack some clones; in the studies checked, an unresolved V gene accounts for under half of them, and the cause for the rest is not known. Here the sample has around 85,000 clones; 85% to 90% occur a single time. Together, the top ten hold approximately 7.6% of the sample.

The sample consisted of blood. Rearrangement joined TRBV5-6 to TRBJ1-2, with an unclear D gene assignment. The TCR was taken from a woman aged 55-69 years in good health. The CDR3 reads as follows: CASSSLSWGVGGYTF. The nucleotide sequence reads TGTGCCAGCAGCTCCTTGAGTTGGGGTGTTGGTGGCTACACCTTC.